These 12 T cell receptor beta chains share one sample of origin, sequenced in a study of Graves' ophthalmopathy and Graves' hyperthyroidism. Amplifying from RNA transcripts, the study obtained TCR beta CDR3 regions. A first-round RT-PCR used HTBI primers, followed by a second-round multiplex PCR. TCRdb processed the multiplex PCR reads anew with MiXCR; each CDR3 protein has one entry. The sample contains more than 550,000 distinct CDR3 sequences, 35% to 50% of which appear only once. The sequencing input was peripheral blood. The receptors were sampled from an adult man with Graves' ophthalmopathy.

The V gene is TRBV5-4, the J gene TRBJ2-5; D may correspond to TRBD1 or TRBD2 (5 bases each). The germline V gene encodes CDR1 SGHNT and CDR2 YYREEE (reference sequence). This CDR3 is built from 16 residues. Trimming removed 0 bases at V and 1 base at J, with 13 bases between. The CDR3 bases are TGTGCCAGCAGCTTGGGGGGACGCGACCCCCAAGAGACCCAGTACTTC. Its translation is CASSLGGRDPQETQYF. Complete variable domain (other parts from reference TRBV5-4 and TRBJ2-5): ETGVTQSPTHLIKTRGQQVTLRCSSQSGHNTVSWYQQALGQGPQFIFQYYREEENGRGNFPPRFSGLQFPNYSSELNVNALELDDSALYLCASSLGGRDPQETQYFGPGTRLLVL.

Regarding this clonotype: This clone may be a read error of a much larger clone one base away. The genes are TRBV10-3 and TRBJ2-5; 7 bases are a match to TRBD2. Germline V gives CDR1 ENHRY, CDR2 SYGVKD. CDR3 length: 11 residues. The CDR3 sequence: CASSHGQREYF. The CDR3 coding sequence is TGTGCCAGCAGTCATGGCCAGCGGGAATACTTC.

The J gene is TRBJ2-5, the V gene TRBV24-1, with D unresolved. The CDR3 contains 13 residues. The germline gives CDR1 KGHDR, CDR2 SFDVKD. V was cut by 11 bases and J by 5 bases, with 17 bases left in between. The CDR3 bases are TGTGCCAGCTCACCACCGGTTCTCGAGACCCAGTACTTC. Translation: CASSPPVLETQYF.

The genes are TRBV4-2 and TRBJ1-4; 9 bases are shared with TRBD1. The V gene's germline CDR1 is LGHNA and CDR2 YNFKEQ. The junction had 13 bases not matched to a gene; V was cut back by 4 bases and J by 10 bases. The CDR3 contains 16 residues. This CDR3 reads CASSPQEGQGDGKLFF. DNA of the CDR3: TGTGCCAGCAGCCCACAGGAGGGACAGGGCGACGGAAAACTGTTTTTT.

In its sample, this clonotype was seen many times. The chain couples TRBV7-8 to TRBJ2-7; D is unresolved. V lost 0 bases and J 6 bases, leaving 9 bases between the germline ends. Germline CDR1 SGHVS, CDR2 FQNEAQ. The CDR3 sequence is 13 residues long. CDR3 region: CASSLAYLTEQYF. CDR3 DNA: TGTGCCAGCAGCTTAGCGTACCTAACCGAGCAGTACTTC.

This clonotype was found a few times. V gene TRBV5-6 combines with J gene TRBJ1-5; D possibly corresponds to TRBD1 (5 bases). Trimming pared 4 bases from V and 0 bases from J, leaving 17 bases between. The CDR3 has 17 residues. Looked up from germline, CDR1 is SGHDT and CDR2 is YYEEEE. The CDR3 sequence is CASSRGGSGHSNQPQHF. The CDR3, as DNA: TGTGCCAGCAGCAGGGGCGGGTCGGGGCATAGCAATCAGCCCCAGCATTTT.

As regards this clonotype: A much larger clone sits a single nucleotide away, making a read error possible. J is TRBJ1-4 and V is TRBV10-3; tentative D call: TRBD1 (5 bases). Germline lookup yields CDR1 ENHRY and CDR2 SYGVKD. The CDR3 loop spans 15 amino acids. Between the trimmed V and J ends, which lost 6 bases and 7 bases, there was a span of 18 bases. The CDR3 loop is CAIRPEGRVGEKLFF. CDR3 nucleotide sequence: TGTGCCATCAGACCCGAGGGCAGGGTTGGTGAAAAACTGTTTTTT.

A single count supports this clonotype. The V and J genes are TRBV19 and TRBJ1-4, with D possibly matching TRBD1 (6 bases). V shed 5 bases and J shed 0 bases, with 10 bases lying between them. Germline V gives CDR1 LNHDA, CDR2 SQIVND (reference sequence). There are 15 residues in the CDR3. The CDR3 region has the DNA TGTGCCAGTAGTGCAGGGGCCTCAACTAATGAAAAACTGTTTTTT. As protein: CASSAGASTNEKLFF.

A word on this clonotype: Here the CDR3 omits its conserved ending phenylalanine or tryptophan, so a read error is the likely source. This chain uses TRBV7-2 with TRBJ1-6; D unclear. CDR1 is SGHTA and CDR2 is FQGNSA in the germline V gene. Between the trimmed V and J ends, which lost 1 base and 5 bases, there was a span of 3 bases. The CDR3 extends over 13 amino acids. The chain's CDR3 is CASSLGHNSPLHL. The CDR3 coding sequence is TGTGCCAGCAGCTTAGGCCATAATTCACCCCTCCACCTT.

This clonotype was detected many times. The chain links TRBV5-5 to TRBJ1-5, with 9 bases identical to TRBD1. The CDR3 runs 16 residues. Per germline, CDR1 SGHKS and CDR2 YYEKEE (reference sequence). Trimming at V came to 1 base and at J to 1 base, leaving 3 bases not matched to a gene. The CDR3 is CASSLFGTGSNQPQHF. The CDR3 nucleotides read TGTGCCAGCAGCTTGTTCGGGACAGGGAGCAATCAGCCCCAGCATTTT. Drawing the rest from reference TRBV5-5 and TRBJ1-5, the complete variable domain is DAGVTQSPTHLIKTRGQQVTLRCSPISGHKSVSWYQQVLGQGPQFIFQYYEKEERGRGNFPDRFSARQFPNYSSELNVNALLLGDSALYLCASSLFGTGSNQPQHFGDGTRLSIL.

This clonotype was seen ten or more times. This chain joins TRBV11-2 and TRBJ2-5; 7 bases fit TRBD2. The junction had 7 bases not matched to a gene; V was cut back by 5 bases and J by 1 base. The CDR3 spans 15 residues. Germline CDR1 SGHAT, CDR2 FQNNGV. The CDR3 reads CASSQTAGVQETQYF. The CDR3 coding sequence is TGTGCCAGCAGCCAGACTGCGGGGGTCCAAGAGACCCAGTACTTC.

This chain uses TRBV7-8 with TRBJ1-5, with D perhaps TRBD1 (5 bases). This CDR3 spans 15 amino acids. Germline CDR1 reads SGHVS; CDR2 reads FQNEAQ. Trimming left V 4 bases short and J 5 bases short, with 15 bases between. The CDR3, as DNA: TGTGCCAGCAGCTCTTCCGGGCCGGGGGATCAGCCCCAGCATTTT. It specifies CASSSSGPGDQPQHF.